This is a list of T cell receptor beta chains from one sample in a study of T cell responses to AZD1222 COVID-19 vaccine. Some clones are missing from TCRdb's copy, which holds only in-frame ones; the method was immunoSEQ multiplex PCR. The table lists around 110,000 clones, about 90% of them singletons. This sample comprised peripheral blood, obtained on day 0 of AZD1222 vaccination. These receptor sequences come from an adult in good health. Both conserved end residues are part of each CDR3. D genes are given only for firm matches. Expanded clones are given a class, and other clones once, few, many or no size at all.

DNA,CDR3,V,J,D,size
TGCGCCAGCAGCCAACAACAGTCCTACGAGCAGTACTTC,CASSQQQSYEQYF,TRBV4-1,TRBJ2-7,-,once
TGTGCCAGCAGCCGGGATCCTTACACTGAAGCTTTCTTT,CASSRDPYTEAFF,TRBV6-2/TRBV6-3,TRBJ1-1,-,-
TGTGCCAGCAGCCGTAGTACGGCCAATGAGCAGTTCTTC,CASSRSTANEQFF,TRBV7-3,TRBJ2-1,-,-
TGTGCCAGCAGCCAAGCCCTCAGAGAAAACATTCAGTACTTC,CASSQALRENIQYF,TRBV3-1/TRBV3-2,TRBJ2-4,-,-
TGTGCCAGCAGCCATAGCGGAACCAGCTATGGCTACACCTTC,CASSHSGTSYGYTF,TRBV14,TRBJ1-2,-,once
TGTGCCATCACCGCGGGGTACGGAAACACCATATATTTT,CAITAGYGNTIYF,TRBV10-3,TRBJ1-3,-,-
TGTGCCAGCAGTTACCTAGACAGGGGTTACGAGCAGTACTTC,CASSYLDRGYEQYF,TRBV6-5,TRBJ2-7,TRBD1,once
TGTGCCAGCAGCCGTGAAGGGGCACCACCGCCCCCGTACGAGCAGTACTTC,CASSREGAPPPPYEQYF,TRBV21-1,TRBJ2-7,-,-
TGTGCCAGCAGGGGGACAGGGAAGAGCTCCTATAATTCACCCCTCCACTTT,CASRGTGKSSYNSPLHF,TRBV21-1,TRBJ1-6,-,-
TGTGCCAGCAGTTTAGTGAATCAGCCCCAGCATTTT,CASSLVNQPQHF,TRBV27,TRBJ1-5,-,-
TGTGCCAGCAGTAGGGGGTACGAGCAGTACTTC,CASSRGYEQYF,TRBV12-3/TRBV12-4,TRBJ2-7,-,few
TGTGCCAGCAGCCCTCCGACAGGGTGGGAGACCCAGTACTTC,CASSPPTGWETQYF,TRBV7-2,TRBJ2-5,TRBD1,-
TGTGCCAGCAGTTCTACCTGGGACCCAGGAAAACTGTTTTTT,CASSSTWDPGKLFF,TRBV7-2,TRBJ1-4,-,-
TGTGCCTGGAGTGTATCGGGGGGACCCTACGAGCAGTACTTC,CAWSVSGGPYEQYF,TRBV30,TRBJ2-7,TRBD2,-
TGTGCCAGCAGCGTAGGAGGACTAGCGGGGAGGGGAGATACGCAGTATTTT,CASSVGGLAGRGDTQYF,TRBV9,TRBJ2-3,TRBD2,-
TGCGCCAGCAGCTTGGCCCCTTATAGCGGGAGTTCCTACAATGAGCAGTTCTTC,CASSLAPYSGSSYNEQFF,TRBV5-1,TRBJ2-1,TRBD2,-
TGTGCCAGCAGCCAGGGACAGGGGTCCGACTACGAGCAGTACTTC,CASSQGQGSDYEQYF,TRBV7-9,TRBJ2-7,TRBD1,-
TGTGCCAGCAGTTACGGGGACAGGGGGGACACTGAAGCTTTCTTT,CASSYGDRGDTEAFF,TRBV6-5,TRBJ1-1,TRBD1,-